This T cell receptor (beta chain) originates from a study of neurological immune-mediated disorders. This clonotype showed up many times. Preparation of the unsorted libraries drew on 2 million PBMCs stored at -80 C. TCRdb reprocessed the 5' RACE reads with MiXCR, giving one entry per CDR3 protein. The data contain fewer than 75,000 distinct CDR3 sequences, 3.5% to 5% of them singletons. V lost 0 bases, J lost 4 bases, and 13 bases lay in between. The CDR3 is made up of 14 amino acids. Germline V lookup: CDR1 DFQATT, CDR2 SNEGSKA (reference sequence). This chain uses TRBV20-1 with TRBJ2-7; D is unresolved. Sequences were obtained from PBMCs. The sequence derives from a man between 25 and 39 years old with multiple sclerosis. The chain's CDR3 is CSARDPTRIYEQYF. CDR3 DNA: TGCAGTGCTAGAGATCCGACCAGAATATACGAGCAGTACTTC.